This TCR beta chain comes out of a study of blood T cell repertoires in COVID-19. Across the study: Sites in the United States, Italy and Spain provided acute and convalescent COVID-19 samples. PBMCs, B-cell-depleted T cells, or T cells provided the cDNA or gDNA that made up the material.

Authors' processing steps: From reference gene primer amplification, estimates of nucleated cell counts were derived. Some clones are missing from TCRdb's copy, which holds only in-frame ones; the method was immunoSEQ multiplex PCR. V and J calls and clone size come straight from that table; D and trimming were deduced from the DNA. The sample has approximately 110,000 clones, 80% to 90% seen once. The CDR3 is 13 residues long. V was clipped by 3 bases and J by 8 bases; unmatched bases: 5. Germline-derived CDR1 and CDR2 are MNHNS and SASEGT. This clone has just one count. The gene calls are TRBV6-1 and TRBJ1-2, with 8 positions matching TRBD1. The TCR sequence derives from a woman aged 80 or over with acute or convalescent COVID-19. The sample taken for sequencing was peripheral blood. CDR3 DNA: TGTGCCAGCAGTGAGAGACAGGGGTCGGGCTACACCTTC. It yields the protein CASSERQGSGYTF.